This T cell receptor beta chain came from a study of sequential checkpoint blockade in melanoma. Treatment specified: randomized to nivolumab then ipilimumab (arm A) or the reverse (arm B). Assay used: immunoSEQ multiplex PCR; TCRdb lists only in-frame clones, some missing. Altogether about 28,000 clones are present, around 90% being singletons, with the ten largest covering 13% to 15%. Deletions cut 4 bases from V and 6 bases from J, with 16 bases between. CDR1 is SGDLS and CDR2 is YYNGEE in the germline V gene. This CDR3 contains 14 residues. This sequence originates from a human donor with melanoma. The sample in question was CD8+ T cells sorted from blood (inferred from file names), obtained from a patient given nivolumab and ipilimumab in sequence. The rearrangement joins TRBV9 to TRBJ1-1; no clear D gene. CDR3 coding DNA: TGTGCCAGCAGCCCCCGAGGTACGGCGGCTGAAGCTTTCTTT. Its protein is CASSPRGTAAEAFF.